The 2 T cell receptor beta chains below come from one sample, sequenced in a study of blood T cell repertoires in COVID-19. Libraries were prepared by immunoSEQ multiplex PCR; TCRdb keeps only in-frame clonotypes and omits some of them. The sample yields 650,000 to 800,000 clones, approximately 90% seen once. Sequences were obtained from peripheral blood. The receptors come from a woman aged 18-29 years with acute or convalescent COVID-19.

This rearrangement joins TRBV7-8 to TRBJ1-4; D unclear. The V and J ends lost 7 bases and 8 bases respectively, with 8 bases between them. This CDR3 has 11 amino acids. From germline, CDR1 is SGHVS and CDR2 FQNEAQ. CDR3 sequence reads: CASKMEEKLFF. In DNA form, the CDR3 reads TGTGCCAGCAAGATGGAGGAAAAACTGTTTTTT.

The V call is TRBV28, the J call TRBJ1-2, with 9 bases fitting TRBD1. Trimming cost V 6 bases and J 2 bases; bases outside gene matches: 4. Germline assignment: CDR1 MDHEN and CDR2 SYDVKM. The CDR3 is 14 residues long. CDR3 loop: CASSTGGANYGYTF. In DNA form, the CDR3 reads TGTGCCAGCAGCACAGGGGGCGCAAACTATGGCTACACCTTC.